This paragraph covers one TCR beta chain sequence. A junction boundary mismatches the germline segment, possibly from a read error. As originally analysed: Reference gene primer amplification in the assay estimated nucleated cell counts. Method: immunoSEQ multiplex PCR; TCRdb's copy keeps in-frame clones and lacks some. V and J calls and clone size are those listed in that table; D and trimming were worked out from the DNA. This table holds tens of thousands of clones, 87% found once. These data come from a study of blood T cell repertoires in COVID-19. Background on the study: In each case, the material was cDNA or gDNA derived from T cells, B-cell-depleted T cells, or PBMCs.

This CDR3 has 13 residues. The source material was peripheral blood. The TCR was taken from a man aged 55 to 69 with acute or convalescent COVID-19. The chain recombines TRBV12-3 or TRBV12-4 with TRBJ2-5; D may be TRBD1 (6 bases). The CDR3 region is CASSLGQQDTQYF. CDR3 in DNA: TGTGCCAGCAGTCTAGGACAGCAAGACACCCAGTACTTC.